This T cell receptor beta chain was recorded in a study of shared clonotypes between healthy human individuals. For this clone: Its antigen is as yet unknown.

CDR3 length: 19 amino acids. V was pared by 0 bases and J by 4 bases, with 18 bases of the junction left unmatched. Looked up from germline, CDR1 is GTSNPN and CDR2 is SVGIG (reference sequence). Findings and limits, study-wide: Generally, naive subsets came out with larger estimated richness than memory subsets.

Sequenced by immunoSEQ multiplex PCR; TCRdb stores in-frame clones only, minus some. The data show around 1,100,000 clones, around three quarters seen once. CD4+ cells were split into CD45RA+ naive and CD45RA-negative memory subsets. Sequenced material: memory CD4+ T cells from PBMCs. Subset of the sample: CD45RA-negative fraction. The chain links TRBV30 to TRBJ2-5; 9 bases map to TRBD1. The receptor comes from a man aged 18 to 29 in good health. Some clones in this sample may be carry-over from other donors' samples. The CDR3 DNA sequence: TGTGCCTGGAGTGTAAACCCGGGACAGGGATTTATACTCAGAGAGACCCAGTACTTC. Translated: CAWSVNPGQGFILRETQYF.